The present T cell receptor (beta chain) was sequenced within a study of T cells in Graves' hyperthyroidism and ophthalmopathy. There are a few counts of this clonotype. Amplification of TCR beta CDR3 regions was performed using RNA transcripts as template. First-round RT-PCR targeting the TCR CDR3 was performed with the HTBI primer set. TCRdb called the multiplex PCR reads again in MiXCR, with one record for every CDR3 protein. The table includes 350,000 to 450,000 distinct CDR3 sequences, roughly 13% detected once. Looked up from germline, CDR1 is GTSNPN and CDR2 is SVGIG (reference sequence). J lost 3 bases, V lost 4 bases, and 4 bases had no gene match. This CDR3 comprises 14 residues.

Sequencing used blood. The chain carries TRBV30 and TRBJ1-2; TRBD1 aligns across 11 bases. The sequence was collected from a woman aged 55 to 70 with Graves' hyperthyroidism. This chain's CDR3 is CAWTRDRGYYGYTF. CDR3 coding DNA: TGTGCCTGGACCCGGGACAGGGGGTACTATGGCTACACCTTC.